A single T cell receptor beta chain is shown here with its context. These data originate in a study of CD8 T cells in Susac syndrome. Whole-study context: At blood draw, Susac syndrome patients were therapy-naive, on corticosteroids, or on intravenous immunoglobulin alone.

TCR beta from blood CD8+ and CD4+ T cells was sequenced. With random hexamers, roughly 0.45 to 1 ug RNA was reverse transcribed. TCRdb independently ran MiXCR on the immunoSEQ multiplex PCR reads; one entry per CDR3 protein. Of 95,000 to 150,000 distinct CDR3 sequences in the sample, 96% were seen once. V was pared by 3 bases and J by 3 bases, with 3 bases of the junction left unmatched. Germline CDR1 reads MDHEN; CDR2 reads SYDVKM. This CDR3 region has 14 residues. The sample consisted of CD4+ T cells from PBMCs. The chain has TRBV28 and TRBJ2-7; 9 bases fit TRBD1. The source of this sequence is a human donor with Susac syndrome. The CDR3 bases are TGTGCCAGCAGTTTGACAGGGGGGAGCTACGAGCAGTACTTC. Protein: CASSLTGGSYEQYF.